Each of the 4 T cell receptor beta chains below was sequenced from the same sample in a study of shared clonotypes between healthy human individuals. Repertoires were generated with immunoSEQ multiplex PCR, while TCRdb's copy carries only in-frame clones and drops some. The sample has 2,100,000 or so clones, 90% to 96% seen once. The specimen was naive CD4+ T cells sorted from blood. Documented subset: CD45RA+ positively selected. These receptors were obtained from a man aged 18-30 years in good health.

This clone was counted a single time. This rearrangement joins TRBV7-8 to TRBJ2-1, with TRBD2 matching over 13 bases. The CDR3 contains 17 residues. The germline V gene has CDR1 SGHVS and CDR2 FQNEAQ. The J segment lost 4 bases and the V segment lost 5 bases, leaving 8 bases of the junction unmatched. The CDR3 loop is CASSAATSGGPYNEQFF. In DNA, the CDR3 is TGTGCCAGCAGCGCCGCGACTAGCGGGGGGCCGTACAATGAGCAGTTCTTC.

The CDR3: CAISSGLVYEQFF. The CDR3, as DNA: TGTGCCATCAGCTCGGGACTAGTATATGAGCAGTTCTTC. The chain couples TRBV10-3 to TRBJ2-1; 8 nucleotides align to TRBD2. The CDR3 is made up of 13 amino acids. Germline values: CDR1 ENHRY, CDR2 SYGVKD. With 6 bases clipped from V and 8 bases from J, the junction kept 6 bases outside the gene matches.

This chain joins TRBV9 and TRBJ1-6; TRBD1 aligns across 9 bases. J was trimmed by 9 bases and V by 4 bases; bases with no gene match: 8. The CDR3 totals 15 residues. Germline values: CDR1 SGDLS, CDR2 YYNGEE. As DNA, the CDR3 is TGTGCCAGCAGCCCCCGGGACAGGGAGGCTTCACCCCTCCACTTT. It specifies CASSPRDREASPLHF.

CDR3 coding DNA: TGCGCCAGCAGTCGGACTAGCGGCTACAATGAGCAGTTCTTC. Translated: CASSRTSGYNEQFF. The chain has TRBV10-2 and TRBJ2-1; 10 positions agree with TRBD2. This CDR3 comprises 14 residues. The J segment lost 3 bases and the V segment lost 5 bases, leaving 1 base of the junction unmatched. Germline V gene sequence: CDR1 WSHSY, CDR2 SAAADI.